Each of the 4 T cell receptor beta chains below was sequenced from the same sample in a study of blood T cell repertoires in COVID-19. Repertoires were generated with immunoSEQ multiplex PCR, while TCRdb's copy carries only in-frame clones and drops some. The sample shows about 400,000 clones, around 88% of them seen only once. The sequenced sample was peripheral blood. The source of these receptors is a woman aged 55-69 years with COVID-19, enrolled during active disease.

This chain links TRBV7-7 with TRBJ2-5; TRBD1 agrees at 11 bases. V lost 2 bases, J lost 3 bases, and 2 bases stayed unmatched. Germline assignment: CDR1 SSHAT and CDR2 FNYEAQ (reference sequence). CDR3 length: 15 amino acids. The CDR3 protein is CASSLRTGGKETQYF. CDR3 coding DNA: TGTGCCAGCAGCTTACGGACAGGGGGCAAAGAGACCCAGTACTTC.

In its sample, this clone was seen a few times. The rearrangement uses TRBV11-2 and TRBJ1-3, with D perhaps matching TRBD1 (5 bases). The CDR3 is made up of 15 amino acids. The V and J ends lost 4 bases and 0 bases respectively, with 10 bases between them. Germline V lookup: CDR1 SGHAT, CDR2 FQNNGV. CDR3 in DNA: TGTGCCAGCAGCTCCCAGGGCATCTCTGGAAACACCATATATTTT. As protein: CASSSQGISGNTIYF.

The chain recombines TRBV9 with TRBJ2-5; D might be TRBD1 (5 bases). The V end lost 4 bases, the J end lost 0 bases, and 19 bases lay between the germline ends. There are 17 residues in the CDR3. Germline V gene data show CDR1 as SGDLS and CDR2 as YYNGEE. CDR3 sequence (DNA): TGTGCCAGCAGCCCGGACACGGCGACGTGGGACCAAGAGACCCAGTACTTC. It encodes CASSPDTATWDQETQYF.

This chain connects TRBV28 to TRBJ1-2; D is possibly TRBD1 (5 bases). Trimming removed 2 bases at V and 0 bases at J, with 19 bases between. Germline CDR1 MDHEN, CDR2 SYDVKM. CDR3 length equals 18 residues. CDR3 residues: CASSLAGGFGTANYGYTF. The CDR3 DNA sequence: TGTGCCAGCAGTTTAGCCGGGGGTTTTGGGACCGCTAACTATGGCTACACCTTC.